One TCR beta chain is described in this entry. This sample is drawn from a study of blood T cell repertoires in COVID-19. Overall study: Samples representing acute and convalescent COVID-19 were sourced from the United States, Italy and Spain. T cells, B-cell-depleted T cells, or PBMCs supplied cDNA or gDNA.

Trimming at V came to 5 bases and at J to 15 bases, leaving 10 bases not matched to a gene. CDR1 is LNHDA, CDR2 SQIVND, per germline (reference sequence). This CDR3 has 13 amino acids. Per the original methods: Quantification of nucleated cells was approximated via reference gene primer amplification. TCRdb keeps only in-frame clones here, not all; method: immunoSEQ multiplex PCR. Clonal size and the V and J genes are those of that table, whereas D and trimming came from the DNA. The sample has about 83,000 clones; 65% to 80% are singletons. Sequencing was done on a sample of peripheral blood. This sequence was found in a woman of 80 years or more with active or convalescent COVID-19. V and J are TRBV19 and TRBJ2-1; 10 positions match TRBD1. The CDR3 reads CASSGADRGLRFF. The CDR3 DNA reads as TGTGCCAGTAGTGGCGCTGACAGGGGGCTTAGGTTCTTC.